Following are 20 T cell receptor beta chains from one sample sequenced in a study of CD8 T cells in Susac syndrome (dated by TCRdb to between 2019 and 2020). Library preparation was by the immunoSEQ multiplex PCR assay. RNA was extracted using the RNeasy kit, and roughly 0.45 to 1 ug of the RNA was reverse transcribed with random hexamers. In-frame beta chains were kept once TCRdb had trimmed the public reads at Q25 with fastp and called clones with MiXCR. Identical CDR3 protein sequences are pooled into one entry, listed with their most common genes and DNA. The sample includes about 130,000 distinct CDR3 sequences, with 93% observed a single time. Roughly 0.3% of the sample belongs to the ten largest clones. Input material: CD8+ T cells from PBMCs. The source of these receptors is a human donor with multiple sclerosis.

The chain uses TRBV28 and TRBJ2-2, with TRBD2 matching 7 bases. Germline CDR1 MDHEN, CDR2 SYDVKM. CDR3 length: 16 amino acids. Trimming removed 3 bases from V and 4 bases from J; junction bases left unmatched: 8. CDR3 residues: CASSLGGSGTTGELFF. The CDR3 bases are TGTGCCAGCAGTTTGGGGGGGTCAGGGACCACCGGGGAGCTGTTTTTT.

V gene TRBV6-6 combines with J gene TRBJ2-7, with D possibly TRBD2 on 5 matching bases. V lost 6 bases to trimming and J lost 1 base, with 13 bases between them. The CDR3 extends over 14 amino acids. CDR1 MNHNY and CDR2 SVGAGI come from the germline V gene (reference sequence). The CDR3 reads CASSPETGSYEQYF. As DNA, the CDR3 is TGTGCCAGCAGCCCTGAGACGGGGTCCTACGAGCAGTACTTC.

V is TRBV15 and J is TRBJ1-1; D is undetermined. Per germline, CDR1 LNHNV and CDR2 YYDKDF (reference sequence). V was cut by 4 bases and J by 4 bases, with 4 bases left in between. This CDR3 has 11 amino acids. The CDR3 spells CATSKGTEAFF. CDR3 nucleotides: TGTGCCACCAGCAAAGGCACTGAAGCTTTCTTT.

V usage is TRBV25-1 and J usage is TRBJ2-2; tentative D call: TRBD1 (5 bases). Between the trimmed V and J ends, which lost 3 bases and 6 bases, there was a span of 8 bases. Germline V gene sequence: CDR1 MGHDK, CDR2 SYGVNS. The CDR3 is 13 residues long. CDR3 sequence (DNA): TGTGCCAGCAGTGATAGGGGTGCCGGGGAGCTGTTTTTT. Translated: CASSDRGAGELFF.

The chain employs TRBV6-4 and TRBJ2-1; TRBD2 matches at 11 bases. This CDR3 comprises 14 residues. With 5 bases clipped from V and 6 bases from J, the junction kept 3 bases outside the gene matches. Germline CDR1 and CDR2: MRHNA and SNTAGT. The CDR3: CASSISGGANEQFF. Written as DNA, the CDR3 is TGTGCCAGCAGTATTAGCGGGGGGGCCAATGAGCAGTTCTTC.

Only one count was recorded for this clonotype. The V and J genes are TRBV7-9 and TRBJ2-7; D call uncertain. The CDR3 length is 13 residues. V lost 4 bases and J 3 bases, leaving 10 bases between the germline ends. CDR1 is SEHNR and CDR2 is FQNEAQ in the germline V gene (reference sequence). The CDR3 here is CASSSAMDYEQYV. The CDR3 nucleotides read TGTGCCAGCAGCTCCGCTATGGACTACGAGCAGTACGTC.

CDR3 protein: CASSLDPRDARGTEAFF. DNA for the CDR3: TGTGCCAGCAGCTTAGACCCCCGGGACGCCCGGGGCACTGAAGCTTTCTTT. The chain uses TRBV7-2 and TRBJ1-1; D perhaps matches TRBD1 (5 bases). The germline V and J ends were trimmed by 1 base and 4 bases, with 19 bases remaining between them. The length of the CDR3 is 17 residues. CDR1 is SGHTA and CDR2 is FQGNSA in the germline V gene.

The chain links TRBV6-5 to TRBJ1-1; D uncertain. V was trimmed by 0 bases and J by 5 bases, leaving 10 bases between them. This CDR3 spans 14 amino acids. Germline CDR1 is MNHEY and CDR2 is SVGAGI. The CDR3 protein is CASSYSRARTEAFF. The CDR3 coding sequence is TGTGCCAGCAGTTACTCTCGGGCGAGGACTGAAGCTTTCTTT.

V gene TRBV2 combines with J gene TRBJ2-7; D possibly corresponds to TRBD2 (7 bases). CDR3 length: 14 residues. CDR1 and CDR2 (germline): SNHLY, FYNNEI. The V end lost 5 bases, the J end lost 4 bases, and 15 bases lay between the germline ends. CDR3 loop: CASSLSGGEYEQYF. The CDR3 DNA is TGTGCCAGCAGTCTATCGGGGGGCGAGTACGAGCAGTACTTC.

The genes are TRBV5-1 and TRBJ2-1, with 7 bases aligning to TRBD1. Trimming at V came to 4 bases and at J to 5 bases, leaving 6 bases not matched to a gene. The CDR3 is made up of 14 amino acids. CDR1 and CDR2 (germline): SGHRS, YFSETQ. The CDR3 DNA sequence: TGCGCCAGCAGCCGCCGGGACAGTGACAATGAGCAGTTCTTC. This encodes CASSRRDSDNEQFF.

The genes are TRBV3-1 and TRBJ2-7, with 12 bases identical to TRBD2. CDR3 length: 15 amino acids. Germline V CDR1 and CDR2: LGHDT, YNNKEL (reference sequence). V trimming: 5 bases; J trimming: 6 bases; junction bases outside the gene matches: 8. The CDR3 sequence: CASSSGLAGNSEQYV. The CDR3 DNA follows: TGTGCCAGCAGCTCGGGACTAGCGGGTAACAGCGAGCAGTACGTC.

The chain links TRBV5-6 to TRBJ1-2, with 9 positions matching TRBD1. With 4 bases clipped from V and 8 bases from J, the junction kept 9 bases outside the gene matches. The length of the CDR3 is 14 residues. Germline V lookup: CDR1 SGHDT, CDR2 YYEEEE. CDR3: CASSQGQGMGGYTF. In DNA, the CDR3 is TGTGCCAGCAGCCAAGGACAGGGGATGGGCGGCTACACCTTC.

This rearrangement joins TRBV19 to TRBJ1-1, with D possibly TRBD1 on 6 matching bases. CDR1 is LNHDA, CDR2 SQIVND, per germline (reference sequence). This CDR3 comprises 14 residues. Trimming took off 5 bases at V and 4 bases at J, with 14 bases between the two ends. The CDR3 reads CASSLNPGVTEAFF. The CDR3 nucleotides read TGTGCCAGTAGTTTGAACCCAGGGGTCACTGAAGCTTTCTTT.

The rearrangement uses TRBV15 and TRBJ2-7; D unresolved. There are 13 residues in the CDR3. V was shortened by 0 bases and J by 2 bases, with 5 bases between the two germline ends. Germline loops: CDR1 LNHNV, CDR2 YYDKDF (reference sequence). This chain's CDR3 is CATSRDGAYEQYF. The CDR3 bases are TGTGCCACCAGCAGAGATGGGGCCTACGAGCAGTACTTC.

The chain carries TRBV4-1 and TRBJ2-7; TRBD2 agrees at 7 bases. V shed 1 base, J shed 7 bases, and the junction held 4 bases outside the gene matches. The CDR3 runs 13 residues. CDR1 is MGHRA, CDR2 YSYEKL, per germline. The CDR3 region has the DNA TGCGCCAGCAGCCAAGGGAACGGGAGGGAGCAGTACTTC. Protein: CASSQGNGREQYF.

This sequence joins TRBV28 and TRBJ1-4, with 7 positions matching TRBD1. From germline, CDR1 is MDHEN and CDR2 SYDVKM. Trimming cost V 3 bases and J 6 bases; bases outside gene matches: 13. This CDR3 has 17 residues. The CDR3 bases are TGTGCCAGCAGTTTTGACACCACCGGGACAGCTGATGAAAAACTGTTTTTT. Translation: CASSFDTTGTADEKLFF.

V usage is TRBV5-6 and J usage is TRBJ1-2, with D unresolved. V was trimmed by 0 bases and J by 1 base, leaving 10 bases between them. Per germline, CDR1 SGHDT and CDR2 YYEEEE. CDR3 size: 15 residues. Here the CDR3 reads CASSLGAGVNYGYTF. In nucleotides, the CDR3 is TGTGCCAGCAGCTTGGGGGCAGGCGTTAACTATGGCTACACCTTC.

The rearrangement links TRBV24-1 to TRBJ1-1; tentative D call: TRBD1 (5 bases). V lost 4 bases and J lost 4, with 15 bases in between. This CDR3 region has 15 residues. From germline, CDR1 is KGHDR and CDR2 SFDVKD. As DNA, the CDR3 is TGTGCCACCAGTGAATCGACAGCTTGGGGCACTGAAGCTTTCTTT. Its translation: CATSESTAWGTEAFF.

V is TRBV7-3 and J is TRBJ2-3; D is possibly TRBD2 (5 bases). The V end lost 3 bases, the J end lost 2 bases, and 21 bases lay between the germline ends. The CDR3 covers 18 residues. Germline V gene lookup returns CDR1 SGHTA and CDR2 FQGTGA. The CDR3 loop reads CASSFSGPLRVPTDTQYF. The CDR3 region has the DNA TGTGCCAGCAGCTTCAGCGGCCCCCTTCGGGTCCCCACAGATACGCAGTATTTT.

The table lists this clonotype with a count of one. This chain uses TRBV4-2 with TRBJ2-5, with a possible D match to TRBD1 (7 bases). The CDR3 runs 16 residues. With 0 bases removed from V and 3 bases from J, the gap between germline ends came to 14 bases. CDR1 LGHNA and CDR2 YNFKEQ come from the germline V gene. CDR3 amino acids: CASSQDEEGAEETQYF. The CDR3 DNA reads TGTGCCAGCAGCCAAGATGAGGAGGGGGCAGAAGAGACCCAGTACTTC.